The 26 T cell receptor beta chains presented below share a single source sample, sequenced in a study of cytomegalovirus exposure and HLA in healthy donors. PCR employed 60 Vbeta and 13 Jbeta primers. The data were produced by immunoSEQ multiplex PCR, yet TCRdb's version contains in-frame clones alone and is incomplete. Among 150,000 to 200,000 clones listed, approximately 78% were seen once. Material for sequencing was PBMCs. The receptors shown here come from a woman aged 18-30 years in good health and CMV-seronegative.

This clone was counted once. J is TRBJ1-1 and V is TRBV27, with D hard to call. CDR3 length equals 14 residues. Trimming stripped 4 bases from V and 0 bases from J, with 9 bases between. Germline V lookup: CDR1 MNHEY, CDR2 SMNVEV (reference sequence). The CDR3 here is CASSSLVMNTEAFF. DNA for the CDR3: TGTGCCAGCAGTTCACTGGTCATGAACACTGAAGCTTTCTTT.

The chain joins TRBV2 to TRBJ1-1, with D perhaps matching TRBD1 (6 bases). Trimming took off 6 bases at V and 1 base at J, with 9 bases between the two ends. The length of the CDR3 is 13 residues. The germline CDR1 and CDR2 sequences are SNHLY and FYNNEI. In DNA form, the CDR3 reads TGTGCCAGCAGCGACAGGCCGAACACTGAAGCTTTCTTT. Translating gives CASSDRPNTEAFF.

The chain couples TRBV7-6 to TRBJ2-3; D gene uncertain. CDR3 length equals 15 residues. Trimming removed 0 bases at V and 2 bases at J, with 9 bases between. Germline CDR1 is SGHVS and CDR2 is FNYEAQ. This CDR3 is CASSLAPAYTDTQYF. The CDR3, as DNA: TGTGCCAGCAGCTTAGCCCCAGCGTACACAGATACGCAGTATTTT.

The rearrangement links TRBV7-3 to TRBJ2-2; TRBD1 matches 9 bases. Germline V lookup: CDR1 SGHTA, CDR2 FQGTGA. The CDR3 totals 16 residues. Losses at the gene ends were 2 bases for V and 5 bases for J; bases not matched to a gene: 6. The CDR3 DNA sequence: TGTGCCAGCAGCTTATTAGTTGGGACAGGGACCGGGGAGCTGTTTTTT. This encodes CASSLLVGTGTGELFF.

Regarding this clone: Other nucleotide sequences in the sample specify the same CDR3. CDR3 bases: TGTGCCAGCAGCTTAACGGGGAATAGCAATCAGCCCCAGCATTTT. Protein: CASSLTGNSNQPQHF. V gene TRBV7-8 combines with J gene TRBJ1-5, with D unresolved. The CDR3 runs 15 residues. Between the trimmed V and J ends, which lost 2 bases and 0 bases, there was a span of 8 bases. Germline values: CDR1 SGHVS, CDR2 FQNEAQ.

The table lists this clone with many counts. The chain carries TRBV7-9 and TRBJ1-4, with 10 bases aligning to TRBD1. Per germline, CDR1 SEHNR and CDR2 FQNEAQ (reference sequence). Trimming took 5 bases from V and 5 from J; bases not matched to a gene: 2. This CDR3 has 14 amino acids. CDR3 in amino acids: CASSAGQGNEKLFF. In DNA, the CDR3 is TGTGCCAGCAGCGCGGGACAGGGGAATGAAAAACTGTTTTTT.

V and J are TRBV5-1 and TRBJ2-6; D is perhaps TRBD1 (6 bases). Trimming pared 3 bases from V and 2 bases from J, leaving 9 bases between. Looked up from germline, CDR1 is SGHRS and CDR2 is YFSETQ. This CDR3 contains 15 residues. The CDR3 bases are TGCGCCAGCAGCTCTGCAGGGGCTGGGGCCAACGTCCTGACTTTC. Its protein is CASSSAGAGANVLTF.

The J gene is TRBJ2-7, the V gene TRBV27; 9 nucleotides agree with TRBD2. CDR3 length: 14 amino acids. V lost 3 bases to trimming and J lost 7 bases; unmatched junction nucleotides: 7. In germline, CDR1 is MNHEY, CDR2 SMNVEV (reference sequence). CDR3 DNA sequence: TGTGCCAGCAGTTTTGTAGCGGGAGTGGGTGAGCAGTACTTC. Protein sequence: CASSFVAGVGEQYF.

CDR3 sequence reads: CASSPGQGANQPQHF. The CDR3 DNA reads as TGTGCCAGCAGTCCTGGACAGGGGGCGAATCAGCCCCAGCATTTT. The chain combines TRBV28 with TRBJ1-5; TRBD1 matches at 11 bases. This CDR3 is 15 amino acids long. Germline CDR1 is MDHEN and CDR2 is SYDVKM. V shed 5 bases and J 4 bases; nucleotides not matched to a gene: 4. The entire variable domain, with the rest obtained from reference TRBV28 and TRBJ1-5, is as follows: DVKVTQSSRYLVKRTGEKVFLECVQDMDHENMFWYRQDPGLGLRLIYFSYDVKMKEKGDIPEGYSVSREKKERFSLILESASTNQTSMYLCASSPGQGANQPQHFGDGTRLSIL.

This clone was detected once. The chain carries TRBV11-2 and TRBJ1-1; the D is unclear. V was clipped by 1 base and J by 1 base, with 10 bases between them. Germline values: CDR1 SGHAT, CDR2 FQNNGV. The CDR3 spans 15 residues. This CDR3 is CASSLVDTPNTEAFF. The CDR3 DNA is TGTGCCAGCAGCTTAGTCGACACACCGAACACTGAAGCTTTCTTT.

This clone was detected a few times. The gene calls are TRBV10-1 and TRBJ1-3, with 7 bases that match TRBD1. Germline V gene sequence: CDR1 WNHNN, CDR2 SYGVQD (reference sequence). V trimming: 3 bases; J trimming: 4 bases; junction bases outside the gene matches: 12. This CDR3 has 17 amino acids. The CDR3 sequence is CASSDIRNRGPGNTIYF. The CDR3 region has the DNA TGCGCCAGCAGTGATATCCGTAATAGGGGGCCCGGAAACACCATATATTTT.

The chain uses TRBV4-2 and TRBJ1-3; D is unclear. CDR3 length equals 17 residues. V lost 4 bases to trimming and J lost 0 bases, with 16 bases between them. Per germline, CDR1 LGHNA and CDR2 YNFKEQ. CDR3 sequence (DNA): TGTGCCAGCAGCCCGCGAGGGCCGGGAACCTCTGGAAACACCATATATTTT. Translation: CASSPRGPGTSGNTIYF.

The J gene is TRBJ2-1, the V gene TRBV29-1; a possible D gene is TRBD1 (6 bases). Trimming cost V 3 bases and J 2 bases, with 14 bases left between them. The CDR3 extends over 15 amino acids. In germline, CDR1 is SQVTM, CDR2 ANQGSEA. Here the CDR3 DNA reads TGCAGCGTTGACGACATAGGGGGAGCCTACAATGAGCAGTTCTTC. Translated: CSVDDIGGAYNEQFF.

This clone came up a few times. This chain connects TRBV2 to TRBJ1-3; D is unresolved. Germline assignment: CDR1 SNHLY and CDR2 FYNNEI. CDR3 length: 14 amino acids. V was cut by 2 bases and J by 1 base, with 6 bases left in between. This chain's CDR3 is CASSEIASGNTIYF. DNA for the CDR3: TGTGCCAGCAGTGAAATAGCTTCTGGAAACACCATATATTTT.

In its sample, this clone was seen a few times. The chain carries TRBV4-1 and TRBJ1-1; 7 nucleotides line up with TRBD1. Germline V gene data show CDR1 as MGHRA and CDR2 as YSYEKL. This CDR3 is 19 amino acids long. The J segment lost 1 base and the V segment lost 0 bases, leaving 14 bases of the junction unmatched. The CDR3: CASSQDQGDRTGPNTEAFF. The CDR3 nucleotides read TGCGCCAGCAGCCAAGATCAGGGAGATCGGACAGGACCGAACACTGAAGCTTTCTTT.

Remarks on this clone: The same CDR3 also results from other DNA sequences found in this sample. The gene calls are TRBV18 and TRBJ1-1; TRBD1 matches 8 bases. Trimming took 6 bases from V and 3 from J; bases not matched to a gene: 3. CDR1 is KGHSH and CDR2 is LQKENI in the germline V gene. The CDR3 contains 13 residues. The CDR3 is CASSPTGDTEAFF. CDR3 nucleotide sequence: TGTGCCAGCTCCCCGACAGGGGACACTGAAGCTTTCTTT. Full variable domain (rest looked up from reference TRBV18 and TRBJ1-1): NAGVMQNPRHLVRRRGQEARLRCSPMKGHSHVYWYRQLPEEGLKFMVYLQKENIIDESGMPKERFSAEFPKEGPSILRIQQVVRGDSAAYFCASSPTGDTEAFFGQGTRLTVV.

The chain has TRBV29-1 and TRBJ2-1, with 8 nucleotides matching TRBD2. Germline V gives CDR1 SQVTM, CDR2 ANQGSEA. V shed 5 bases, J shed 0 bases, and the junction held 9 bases outside the gene matches. CDR3 size: 16 residues. CDR3 residues: CSVIALSGSSYNEQFF. As DNA, the CDR3 is TGCAGCGTTATAGCCCTAAGCGGGAGCTCCTACAATGAGCAGTTCTTC.

This clone was seen a few times. This chain joins TRBV18 and TRBJ2-5, with 10 positions matching TRBD1. The germline V gene has CDR1 KGHSH and CDR2 LQKENI. With V trimmed by 3 bases and J by 5 bases, 9 bases remained unmatched. This CDR3 is built from 16 residues. As DNA, the CDR3 is TGTGCCAGCTCACCGGGACAGGGGACCGGGGAGGAGACCCAGTACTTC. Translation: CASSPGQGTGEETQYF.

The V and J genes are TRBV18 and TRBJ1-1; D gene ambiguous. Between the trimmed V and J ends, which lost 6 bases and 3 bases, there was a span of 11 bases. Germline CDR1 and CDR2: KGHSH and LQKENI. The CDR3 is made up of 13 amino acids. CDR3 sequence reads: CASSRTRDTEAFF. In DNA, the CDR3 is TGTGCCAGCTCGCGTACCCGGGACACTGAAGCTTTCTTT.

The V call is TRBV2, the J call TRBJ1-3; 7 nucleotides line up with TRBD1. The J segment lost 4 bases and the V segment lost 7 bases, leaving 16 bases of the junction unmatched. The CDR3 runs to 17 residues. Germline V gives CDR1 SNHLY, CDR2 FYNNEI. CDR3 DNA sequence: TGTGCCAGCACCAAAACGTTGGACAGGATATTCGGAAACACCATATATTTT. Protein sequence: CASTKTLDRIFGNTIYF. Filled out from reference TRBV2 and TRBJ1-3, the complete variable domain reads EPEVTQTPSHQVTQMGQEVILRCVPISNHLYFYWYRQILGQKVEFLVSFYNNEISEKSEIFDDQFSVERPDGSNFTLKIRSTKLEDSAMYFCASTKTLDRIFGNTIYFGEGSWLTVV.

The rearrangement joins TRBV12-5 to TRBJ1-3, with D tentatively TRBD1 (6 bases). The V end lost 8 bases, the J end lost 3 bases, and 17 bases lay between the germline ends. The CDR3 totals 15 residues. Germline V gene lookup returns CDR1 LGHNT and CDR2 FRNRAP. CDR3 DNA: TGTGCTAGTCTCCTCGGATGGGGGCTTGGAAACACCATATATTTT. Translation gives CASLLGWGLGNTIYF.

This clone was detected a few times. V and J are TRBV4-1 and TRBJ1-2; D not certain. The CDR3 is 14 amino acids. In germline, CDR1 is MGHRA, CDR2 YSYEKL. V was shortened by 0 bases and J by 7 bases, with 12 bases between the two germline ends. The CDR3: CASSQDTGFGGYTF. The CDR3 DNA follows: TGCGCCAGCAGCCAAGATACGGGTTTCGGTGGCTACACCTTC.

Remarks on this clone: This sample includes further DNA sequences coding for the same CDR3. The chain has TRBV19 and TRBJ2-7, with 7 bases matching TRBD1. Looked up from germline, CDR1 is LNHDA and CDR2 is SQIVND (reference sequence). This CDR3 comprises 13 residues. Trimming removed 5 bases from V and 3 bases from J; junction bases left unmatched: 4. The CDR3 sequence is CASSPSGGYEQYF. The CDR3 DNA sequence: TGTGCCAGTAGTCCGTCAGGGGGCTACGAGCAGTACTTC.

V usage is TRBV29-1 and J usage is TRBJ2-2, with 7 bases aligning to TRBD1. CDR1 and CDR2 from the germline V gene are SQVTM and ANQGSEA. J lost 2 bases, V lost 7 bases, and 7 bases had no gene match. The CDR3 spans 14 residues. CDR3 sequence reads: CSGQGQSNTGELFF. The DNA of the CDR3 is TGCAGCGGCCAGGGACAGTCTAACACCGGGGAGCTGTTTTTT.

This chain links TRBV7-6 with TRBJ2-3; maybe TRBD1 (6 bases). Germline-derived CDR1 and CDR2 are SGHVS and FNYEAQ. V gave up 7 bases and J gave up 1 base, with 18 bases separating them. This CDR3 is built from 16 residues. The DNA of the CDR3 is TGTGCCAGCAAACGATCAGGGGTCGTAGGCACAGATACGCAGTATTTT. Translated: CASKRSGVVGTDTQYF.

This clone is a singleton in its sample. The rearrangement joins TRBV15 to TRBJ2-1, with 8 bases fitting TRBD2. Unmatched junction bases numbered 10, after V lost 3 bases and J lost 12 bases. The CDR3 totals 14 residues. The germline CDR1 and CDR2 sequences are LNHNV and YYDKDF (reference sequence). CDR3 in DNA: TGTGCCACCAGCAGCGGGGGGGGTTCGGGAGGGCAGTTCTTC. This codes for CATSSGGGSGGQFF.